This TCR beta chain was retrieved from a study of T cell responses to AZD1222 COVID-19 vaccine. Findings of the study overall: Nearly half of spike-specific TCRs reportedly go after variant regions that carry no mutations.

This table comes from immunoSEQ multiplex PCR, and its TCRdb copy is limited to in-frame clones, with some not included. The table shows under 200,000 clones, with 90% to 95% occurring only once. A note on this clone: Its antigen is unidentified.

V was cut by 7 bases and J by 1 base, with 10 bases left in between. The CDR3 spans 13 residues. Per germline, CDR1 LGHDT and CDR2 YNNKEL (reference sequence). Source: peripheral blood, taken 28 days after the second dose of the MenACWY control vaccine. This TCR was sampled from an adult who received the MenACWY meningococcal vaccine as a control. The J gene is TRBJ1-2, the V gene TRBV3-1 (or the pseudogene TRBV3-2); D remains unclear. CDR3 in DNA: TGTGCCAGCAAGAACAGCAATAACTATGGCTACACCTTC. This translates into CASKNSNNYGYTF.